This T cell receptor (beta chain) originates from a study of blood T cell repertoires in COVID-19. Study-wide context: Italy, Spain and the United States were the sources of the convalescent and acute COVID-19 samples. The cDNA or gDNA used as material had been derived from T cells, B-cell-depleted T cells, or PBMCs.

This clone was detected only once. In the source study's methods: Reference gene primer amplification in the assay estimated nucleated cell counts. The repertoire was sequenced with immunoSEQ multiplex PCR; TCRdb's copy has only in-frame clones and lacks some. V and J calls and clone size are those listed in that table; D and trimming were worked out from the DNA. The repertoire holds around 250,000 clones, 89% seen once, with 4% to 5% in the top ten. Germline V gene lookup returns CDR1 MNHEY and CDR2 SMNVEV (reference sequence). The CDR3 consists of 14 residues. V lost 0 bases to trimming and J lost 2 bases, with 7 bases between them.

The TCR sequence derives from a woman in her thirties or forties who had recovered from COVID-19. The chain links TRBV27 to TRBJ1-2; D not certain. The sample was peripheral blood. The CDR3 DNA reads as TGTGCCAGCAGTTTATCGAGGCTCAACTATGGCTACACCTTC. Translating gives CASSLSRLNYGYTF.